The entry that follows covers one T cell receptor beta chain sequence. There is no known antigen for this receptor. Within one base of it there is no much larger clone, and no base qualities were kept. The CDR3 holds 14 amino acids from the cysteine to the phenylalanine. Only CDR3 DNA is held: 42 bases, read in frame from base 1. A distance of 13 bases separates the germline ends of V and J, which lose 6 bases and 4 bases respectively. The germline V gene specifies ENHRY as CDR1 and SYGVKD as CDR2. This sample is part of a study of control samples from healthy donors and cancer patients (dated by TCRdb to 2018 to 2021). Libraries were built with the immunoSEQ multiplex PCR assay. This is the immuneACCESS table as TCRdb keeps it, with only in-frame sequences that have V and J called. A part of the clones is gone; compared with another copy, unresolved V genes explain less than half, and the rest is unexplained. This sample is represented by 100,000 to 150,000 clones; 75% to 95% of them were singletons. The ten largest account for about 2.7% of the sample.

Material: blood. The rearranged segments are TRBV10-3 and TRBJ1-5, with TRBD1 as a weak D call on 5 bases. This receptor was identified in a man aged 35-49 years in good health. The CDR3 protein is CAISPTGGNQPQHF. In nucleotide form, the sequence is TGTGCCATCAGCCCGACGGGGGGTAATCAGCCCCAGCATTTT.